This is a list of T cell receptor beta chains from one sample in a study of OX40 agonist ivuxolimab in advanced cancers. Assay used: immunoSEQ multiplex PCR; TCRdb lists only in-frame clones, some missing. The sample has about 65,000 clones, roughly 80% seen once. Material: CD4+ or CD8+ T cells sorted from blood, obtained in a trial of the OX40 agonist ivuxolimab. Source of these receptors: an adult with an advanced solid tumor such as melanoma, head and neck, liver or kidney cancer. The CDR3 runs from the conserved cysteine through the conserved F or W. Fields, in order: J gene, clone size, V gene, D gene, CDR3 protein, CDR3 DNA. A D gene is named only where the DNA matches it firmly. Some rows have no size entry. The others give once, few or many, or a class for an expanded clone.

>TRBJ2-5|.|TRBV28|.
CASSLSGDSEETQYF
TGTGCCAGCAGTTTATCGGGGGACAGCGAAGAGACCCAGTACTTC
>TRBJ1-2|.|TRBV7-8|.
CASSLEFNGYYGYTF
TGTGCCAGCAGCTTAGAGTTTAACGGGTACTATGGCTACACCTTC
>TRBJ2-5|.|TRBV5-1|TRBD2
CASSLRSQRGLQETQYF
TGCGCCAGCAGCTTGAGATCCCAGCGGGGTCTCCAAGAGACCCAGTACTTC
>TRBJ2-1|.|TRBV7-8|TRBD1
CASSPQGYNEQFF
TGTGCCAGCAGCCCACAGGGGTACAATGAGCAGTTCTTC
>TRBJ2-7|.|TRBV7-2|.
CASSKTGYLTYEQYF
TGTGCCAGCAGCAAGACAGGATACCTGACCTACGAGCAGTACTTC
>TRBJ2-4|.|TRBV15|TRBD2
CATASGRDGAKNIQYF
TGTGCCACCGCGAGCGGGAGGGACGGGGCCAAAAACATTCAGTACTTC
>TRBJ1-2|.|TRBV19|.
CASGSRANYGYTF
TGTGCCAGTGGGAGCCGAGCTAACTATGGCTACACCTTC
>TRBJ2-1|.|TRBV5-1|TRBD2
CASSLTKTSGIHLSSYNEQFF
TGCGCCAGCAGCTTGACAAAGACTAGCGGGATACATTTAAGCTCCTACAATGAGCAGTTCTTC
>TRBJ2-4|.|TRBV2|TRBD2
CASSELTGGAKNIQYF
TGTGCCAGCAGTGAACTAACGGGAGGAGCCAAAAACATTCAGTACTTC
>TRBJ1-1|.|TRBV11-1|.
CASSLDWLMNTEAFF
TGTGCCAGCAGCTTAGATTGGCTTATGAACACTGAAGCTTTCTTT
>TRBJ1-2|.|TRBV4-3|.
CASRRGADYGYTF
TGCGCCAGCAGGAGGGGAGCAGACTATGGCTACACCTTC
>TRBJ2-7|.|TRBV7-3|TRBD2
CASSLLPGTSGSDEQYF
TGTGCCAGCAGCTTATTACCCGGGACTAGCGGGAGCGACGAGCAGTACTTC
>TRBJ2-5|few|TRBV28|.
CASSSPPGYGETQYF
TGTGCCAGCAGCTCTCCCCCTGGTTACGGAGAGACCCAGTACTTC
>TRBJ1-1|.|TRBV7-2|.
CATLRVSTEAFF
TGTGCCACCCTCAGGGTCTCGACTGAAGCTTTCTTT
>TRBJ2-1|.|TRBV9|.
CASSAPPEGAWNEQFF
TGTGCCAGCAGCGCCCCTCCGGAGGGGGCTTGGAATGAGCAGTTCTTC
>TRBJ1-5|.|TRBV19|TRBD1
CASSQDRGFQPQHF
TGTGCCAGTAGCCAGGACAGGGGATTTCAGCCCCAGCATTTT
>TRBJ1-1|.|TRBV7-8|.
CASSFRGVNTEAFF
TGTGCCAGCAGCTTTAGGGGGGTGAACACTGAAGCTTTCTTT
>TRBJ1-4|.|TRBV7-9|.
CASSFVGEGEKLFF
TGTGCCAGCAGCTTTGTCGGGGAGGGTGAAAAACTGTTTTTT
>TRBJ1-2|.|TRBV2|.
CAGRDGFYGYTF
TGTGCCGGAAGAGACGGCTTCTATGGCTACACCTTC
>TRBJ2-5|.|TRBV27|.
CASSPRQGGGETQYF
TGTGCCAGCAGTCCCCGACAGGGAGGTGGAGAGACCCAGTACTTC
>TRBJ2-3|.|TRBV18|TRBD2
CASSPGQRGPGGTQYF
TGTGCCAGCTCACCGGGTCAGCGGGGGCCCGGGGGTACGCAGTATTTT
>TRBJ2-3|.|TRBV4-2|TRBD2
CASSQGSGSQWYF
TGTGCCAGCAGCCAAGGGAGCGGGAGTCAATGGTATTTT
>TRBJ2-1|few|TRBV10-1|TRBD1
CASSEKKGAYSYNEQFF
TGCGCCAGCAGTGAGAAGAAGGGGGCATACTCCTACAATGAGCAGTTCTTC
>TRBJ1-1|.|TRBV2|TRBD1
CASKDRGSYTEAFF
TGTGCCAGCAAGGACAGGGGGTCGTACACTGAAGCTTTCTTT
>TRBJ2-1|.|TRBV18|.
CASSPNAGPYNEQFF
TGTGCCAGCTCACCTAACGCGGGGCCATACAATGAGCAGTTCTTC
>TRBJ2-1|.|TRBV5-6|.
CASRGLGVGNEQFF
TGTGCCAGCAGAGGGCTAGGGGTAGGGAATGAGCAGTTCTTC
>TRBJ2-7|.|TRBV18|TRBD1
CASSAGQGESYEQYF
TGTGCCAGCTCAGCCGGACAGGGGGAAAGCTACGAGCAGTACTTC
>TRBJ2-5|.|TRBV10-3|.
CAIRQGQGTQYF
TGTGCCATCAGGCAGGGGCAGGGGACCCAGTACTTC
>TRBJ1-5|.|TRBV7-3|TRBD1
CASSGGTGDQPQHF
TGTGCCAGCAGCGGTGGGACAGGAGATCAGCCCCAGCATTTT
>TRBJ2-1|.|TRBV7-3|.
CASSPRDSPNEQFF
TGTGCCAGCAGCCCCCGGGACTCCCCCAATGAGCAGTTCTTC
>TRBJ2-1|.|TRBV7-2|.
CASSLGPVAYNEQFF
TGTGCCAGCAGCTTAGGACCCGTAGCCTACAATGAGCAGTTCTTC
>TRBJ2-7|once|TRBV6-1|.
CASSEGPTNYEQYF
TGTGCCAGCAGTGAAGGGCCCACGAACTACGAGCAGTACTTC
>TRBJ1-5|once|TRBV2|.
CASSATDLQPQHF
TGTGCCAGCAGTGCGACAGATCTGCAGCCCCAGCATTTT
>TRBJ2-7|.|TRBV9|.
CASSVNQRPPAEQYF
TGTGCCAGCAGCGTAAACCAGAGGCCACCAGCCGAGCAGTACTTC
>TRBJ1-1|.|TRBV5-6|.
CASSLLVHFTEAFF
TGTGCCAGCAGCCTGCTCGTACACTTCACTGAAGCTTTCTTT